This T cell receptor beta chain was obtained from a study of shared clonotypes between healthy human individuals. As for this clone: Its antigen is as yet unknown.

The ends were cut back, 7 bases at V and 2 bases at J, with 12 bases in the middle. The CDR3 consists of 13 residues. CDR1 is MNHNY and CDR2 is SVGAGI in the germline V gene (reference sequence). Each donor was a Caucasian adult residing in Nashville, Tennessee. Study-wide results and limits: Among the subsets, naive ones generally showed larger estimated richness than memory ones. How much donors shared clonotypes was expected to be affected by sequencing depth. Specimens sampled were limited to blood, with tissue repertoires likely differing.

Method: immunoSEQ multiplex PCR; TCRdb's copy keeps in-frame clones and lacks some. The sample lists about 2.5 million clones, roughly 90% occurring once. This receptor was obtained from a man aged 18 to 30 in good health. Some clones in this sample may be carry-over from other donors' samples. Specimen: naive CD4+ T cells from PBMCs. Subset noted: CD45RA+ positively selected. The genes are TRBV6-6 and TRBJ2-7, with D possibly being TRBD1 (5 bases). CDR3 bases: TGTGCCAGCACATTCGGCAGGGCCTACGAGCAGTACTTC. Encoded protein: CASTFGRAYEQYF.